This T cell receptor (beta chain) stems from a study of T cell responses to AZD1222 COVID-19 vaccine. Only in-frame clones appear in the TCRdb table, and some are missing; sequencing was by immunoSEQ multiplex PCR. The data contain fewer than 200,000 clones, 88% of them singletons. Study-wide points: Elevations in Spike-specific TCR breadth and depth followed administration of two AZD1222 doses. Along spike, vaccine-associated CD4 TCRs were found throughout, with dominance at 160-218 and 743-854. AZD1222 recipients seropositive at baseline numbered only six.

Germline V gene lookup returns CDR1 SGDLS and CDR2 YYNGEE. V lost 4 bases, J lost 9 bases, and 13 bases lay in between. The CDR3 loop spans 13 amino acids. Regarding this clone: As yet, its antigen is unknown.

This chain links TRBV9 with TRBJ2-2; TRBD1 is a possible D gene (6 bases). Sequenced material: peripheral blood, taken 28 days after the second AZD1222 dose. This clonotype was sampled from an adult who received the AZD1222 COVID-19 vaccine. CDR3 protein: CASSPPGGRELFF. The CDR3 DNA reads TGTGCCAGCAGCCCCCCTGGGGGCCGGGAGCTGTTTTTT.